The entry below describes one TCR beta chain. Its antigen is not known. The primer mix had 60 Vbeta and 13 Jbeta primers. Sequenced by immunoSEQ multiplex PCR; TCRdb stores in-frame clones only, minus some. The top ten hold 7.5% to 9% of the sample, which has about 110,000 clones, 73% seen once. Germline V gives CDR1 SGHAT, CDR2 FQNNGV. This CDR3 spans 15 amino acids. The V gene end was trimmed by 6 bases and the J gene end by 2 bases; junction bases not matched to a gene: 9. The sample originates from a study of cytomegalovirus exposure and HLA in healthy donors. Findings of the study overall: In vitro assays verified that a few CMV-associated chains recognized CMV antigens specifically. The authors listed 150 or so TCR beta chains as cytomegalovirus-associated. A later analysis reported that several of the most significant clusters appeared to be linked to common viral pathogens, among them Epstein-Barr virus.

This receptor was taken from a man aged 30 to 45 in good health and CMV-seronegative. V is TRBV11-2 and J is TRBJ2-7; 8 nucleotides agree with TRBD1. Sequences were obtained from PBMCs. CDR3 region: CASRRPGQAAYEQYF. Written as DNA, the CDR3 is TGTGCCAGCAGACGACCGGGACAGGCCGCCTACGAGCAGTACTTC.